The rows below give T cell receptor beta chains drawn from one sample of a study of shared clonotypes between healthy human individuals. Sequencing used immunoSEQ multiplex PCR; TCRdb keeps in-frame clones, though not all of them. The table lists approximately 2.1 million clones, more than 80% of them singletons. The sequenced material came from naive CD4+ T cells from PBMCs. Receptors were obtained from a man between 18 and 29 years old in good health. Some clones in this sample may be carry-over from other donors' samples. The CDR3 runs from the conserved cysteine through the conserved F or W. D genes are given only for firm matches. Part of the rows lack a size; the others show once, few, many or a class for expanded clones.

D,V,size,J,DNA,CDR3
.,TRBV18,.,TRBJ2-2,TGTGCCAGCTCACCATCTCCCTACACCGGGGAGCTGTTTTTT,CASSPSPYTGELFF
TRBD1,TRBV7-8,.,TRBJ2-3,TGTGCCAGCAGCCCAGGACAGGTCACAGATACGCAGTATTTT,CASSPGQVTDTQYF
.,TRBV6-5,.,TRBJ1-5,TGTGCCAGCAGTTCCGCAGGTCAGCCCCAGCATTTT,CASSSAGQPQHF
.,TRBV18,.,TRBJ1-1,TGTGCCAGCTCACCGCCCCAGGGAGGGACTGAAGCTTTCTTT,CASSPPQGGTEAFF
.,TRBV18,.,TRBJ2-1,TGTGCCAGCTCACCATCCGCGACAGAAAACAATGAGCAGTTCTTC,CASSPSATENNEQFF
TRBD1,TRBV4-2,.,TRBJ2-7,TGTGCCAGCAGCCAAGCATCGGCCGGGACAGGGGCCTACGAGCAGTACTTC,CASSQASAGTGAYEQYF
.,TRBV29-1,.,TRBJ2-3,TGCAGCGTTGTCGCGGGTATAAGGGCAGATACGCAGTATTTT,CSVVAGIRADTQYF
.,TRBV18,.,TRBJ2-1,TGTGCCAGCTCCCGAGCAAATAGCGTGGATGAGCAGTTCTTC,CASSRANSVDEQFF
.,TRBV5-4,.,TRBJ2-5,TGTGCCAGCAGCTTGCCCGAAGAGACCCAGTACTTC,CASSLPEETQYF
.,TRBV6-4,.,TRBJ2-7,TGTGCCAGCAGTCGCCTAGCTGGCCACGAGCAGTACTTC,CASSRLAGHEQYF
TRBD2,TRBV28,once,TRBJ2-3,TGTGCCAGCAGGGCGGGAGATCTCACAGATACGCAGTATTTT,CASRAGDLTDTQYF
.,TRBV2,.,TRBJ2-7,TGTGCCAGCAGTGAACGGCTTCGAACCGGGCCAACGAGCTCCTACGAGCAGTACTTC,CASSERLRTGPTSSYEQYF
TRBD1,TRBV18,.,TRBJ1-2,TGTGCCAGCTCACTCGAACAGGGGGCAGGTTATGGCTACACCTTC,CASSLEQGAGYGYTF
.,TRBV6-1,few,TRBJ2-5,TGTGCCAGCAGTGAAGGGGGGCAGTCTCTGGAGACCCAGTACTTC,CASSEGGQSLETQYF
TRBD2,TRBV28,.,TRBJ2-1,TGTGCCAGCAGTTCCCCCCGGGGACTAGTCTCCTACAATGAGCAGTTCTTC,CASSSPRGLVSYNEQFF
.,TRBV28,.,TRBJ2-5,TGTGCCAGCAGTTTAGGGGAAAGAGAGACCCAGTACTTC,CASSLGERETQYF
TRBD2,TRBV6-1,.,TRBJ2-1,TGTGCCAGCATGGTCCTAGCGGGTAATGAGCAGTTCTTC,CASMVLAGNEQFF
TRBD2,TRBV7-3,.,TRBJ2-1,TGTGCCAGCAGCACGACTAGCGGGGGGCTGGGTGAGCAGTTCTTC,CASSTTSGGLGEQFF
.,TRBV29-1,few,TRBJ1-1,TGCAGCGTTGAGGAAAGGGGCACTGAAGCTTTCTTT,CSVEERGTEAFF